The entry that follows covers one T cell receptor beta chain sequence. Its binding antigen is unknown. Base qualities are not recorded, but no much larger clone differs from it by a single base. From the cysteine through the phenylalanine, the CDR3 covers 14 amino acids. This entry keeps only the CDR3 DNA: 42 bases, framed from base 1. V is cut back by 2 bases and J by 6 bases, with 2 bases in the junction unmatched. The germline V gene (reference sequence) yields SGHNT for CDR1 and YYREEE for CDR2. This specimen belongs to a study of cytomegalovirus exposure and HLA in healthy donors (dated by TCRdb to the late 2010s). For the wider study: In an earlier analysis of roughly 500 of the donors, approximately 300 Gb of sequence data and some 100 million unique TCR beta sequences from about 180 million T cells were reported. Genome-wide SNP genotypes for about 65% of the 666 donors were used in a later genetic analysis, which treated that subset as a discovery cohort. High-throughput TCR immunosequencing, statistical association of individual TCRs with disease status, and machine learning were combined to predict cytomegalovirus infection status. In an earlier analysis of around 540 of the donors, high-throughput TCR beta sequencing was used to judge whether each TCR beta V gene segment behaved as functional or pseudogenic. Using immunosequencing, the study profiled T cell repertoires from around 670 subjects and related those repertoires to cytomegalovirus serostatus. In addition to the first cohort of hundreds of subjects, a separate validation cohort of approximately 120 different subjects was used. Four or five DR-DQ haplotypes were treated as single units for association and clustering because of strong linkage in the cohort. Approximately 310 gigabases of sequencing data and approximately 91 million unique TCR sequences made up an early release that covered several hundred HLA-typed donors. Among about 390 genotyped donors of the cohort, an average of roughly 240,000 unique TCR beta nucleotide sequences were sequenced per donor, roughly 18% of them non-productive. Donor age, sex, ethnicity and CMV serostatus were compiled together with the repertoire data. Among the approximately 400 genotyped donors, around 81% belonged to the genetic ancestry cluster associated with self-reported Caucasian donors. HLA typing covered class I and class II loci at four-digit resolution. The aim of the study was to test whether cataloging public T cell receptors could identify signatures of past pathogen exposure. In the later analysis, no new phenotypic data were used to find candidate immune exposures; instead, reliance was placed on TCR beta sequences and their occurrence across donors. A later analysis re-analyzed previously published TCR beta repertoires from about 730 donors and added high-resolution HLA genotyping to study TCR occurrence patterns. The number of donors typed differed by locus, with 629-630 for A, B, C, DRB1 and DQB1, about 500 for DQA1, about 610 for DPA1, and some 450 for DPB1. All discovery cohort repertoires had been generated using a single sequencing platform. What the work shows at the level of the full study, not this receptor alone: A later genetic analysis reported fewer N-insertions in productive TCRs among donors in an Asian-associated ancestry cluster than the 666-donor mean. When HLA alleles, especially DR and DQ, strongly co-occurred, TCR associations were difficult to assign to individual alleles. According to the authors, the approach could potentially be generalized to other disease states and immunological phenotypes. In a later analysis, the rate of TCR association differed among HLA loci, with DRB1 alleles having the most associated TCRs and HLA-C alleles having the fewest. Some IMGT-functional V segments, including TRBV6-2 and TRBV6-3, could not be distinguished by the 87-base-pair reads and were therefore excluded. A cluster of highly shared sequence variants was judged likely to represent a technical artifact of the sequencing pipeline. Because counts were too low, more than 15 rarely observed V segments, including chromosome 9 orphons, were excluded from the earlier analysis of some 540 of the donors. In an earlier analysis of 587 of the donors, most TCR beta V segments appeared in productive rearrangements about 87% or about 30% of the time, broadly matching IMGT annotations. Most CMV-associated TCR beta chains appeared to be HLA-restricted in a later analysis, and the HLA associations seemed to be driven largely by CMV exposure. The cohort was sequenced for TCR beta chains only, and without alpha or paired-chain data the features that could be detected were limited. CMV serostatus was the only immune exposure information available for the cohort. The study gave a list of under 200 TCR beta chains associated with cytomegalovirus. In a later analysis, HLA-associated TCR beta chains were found to be more clonally expanded and to have lower generation probabilities than equally common non-associated chains. Linkage disequilibrium might explain the correlated functional status among segregating V segments, but an unknown experimental factor could not be excluded. HLA typing was unavailable for some donors at each locus, so association tests used only the typed subset. A later genetic analysis associated a missense DCLRE1C variant with V-gene and J-gene trimming of TCR beta chains, and an independent cohort replicated the association. Most TCR sequences were seen in very few donors, while some public TCRs were found in many individuals. A later analysis associated about 17,000 TCR beta sequences with specific HLA alleles at a false discovery rate of 0.05. In vitro tests confirmed that a few of the cytomegalovirus-associated TCR beta chains recognize cytomegalovirus antigens. The presence/absence analyses assumed that sequencing depth was roughly uniform across donors, and that assumption may not be true. Cytomegalovirus status was reported to be diagnosed by the classifier with high specificity and sensitivity in both the original and validation cohorts. According to a later analysis, parvovirus B19, influenza, CMV and Epstein-Barr virus appeared linked to several top co-occurrence clusters. A further reported finding was that TCR beta sequences accurately predicted the HLA-A and HLA-B alleles for most subjects in the first cohort.

The cohort was made up of roughly 670 healthy bone marrow donors. At the time of sampling, every cohort member was nominally healthy, though immune exposures that went unrecorded were likely present. The donor was CMV seronegative and belonged to the group of more than 300 seronegative cohort members. A peripheral blood sample was collected from each donor, and TCR beta sequencing was performed on peripheral blood mononuclear cells. Genomic DNA was extracted from the blood cell samples with the Qiagen DNeasy Blood Extraction Kit. Library prep was done by the immunoSEQ multiplex PCR assay. A mixture of 60 forward primers for TCR Vbeta segments and 13 reverse primers for TCR Jbeta segments was used in the multiplex PCR. The CDR3 region of rearranged TCR beta genes was amplified from genomic DNA by a multiplex PCR assay. On the Illumina HiSeq System, the amplified TCR beta libraries were sequenced as 87-base-pair reads. In the paper's pipeline: In a later analysis, approximately 74 million unique TCR beta chains were counted across the approximately 640 repertoires, and around 10 million of these chains were shared by at least two donors. To remove PCR and sequencing errors, raw reads were error-corrected and collapsed into unique sequences using a nearest-neighbor algorithm that merged closely related sequences. CDR3 sequences were aligned to IMGT reference sequences to assign V, D and J gene segments. For a sequence to be retained, a match of at least six nucleotides to both a V gene segment and a J gene segment was required. A rearrangement counted as productive if the CDR3 had no stop codons and remained in frame with V and J, and every other rearrangement counted as non-productive. Following IMGT convention, CDR3 was defined as the stretch from the second conserved V-encoded cysteine to the conserved J-encoded phenylalanine. In an earlier analysis of approximately 590 of the donors, sequences lacking an unambiguous match to a single V gene segment were excluded. An earlier analysis of some 610 of the donors called V segments functional above 56.7% productive rearrangements and segregating when the between-donor standard deviation exceeded 5%. A statistical classification framework was developed to diagnose cytomegalovirus status using the catalog of TCR beta chain sequences. In a later analysis, TCR nucleotide sequences were compared against IMGT/GENE-DB human TR gene sequences so that V and J genes could be assigned. Using the TCRdist pipeline, a later analysis assigned CDR3 sequences along with most-parsimonious VDJ recombination scenarios. In a later analysis, every TCR beta chain was defined by the combination of its CDR3 amino acid sequence and its V-gene family, and reads without a unique V-gene family were dropped. As a way to deal with suspected cross-contamination and a sequencing artifact, a later analysis dropped more than 500 nucleotide sequences that were highly shared and had low generation probability. For each public chain, a later analysis derived a clonal expansion index from normalized ranks of inferred template counts within each repertoire. In a later analysis, generation probabilities were computed with a VDJ recombination model fitted to out-of-frame rearrangements, and the resulting probabilities were checked against IGoR. In a later analysis, hypergeometric tests were used to score TCR-TCR, TCR-HLA and TCR-CMV co-occurrence, with a repertoire-size bias correction applied to TCR pairs. False discovery rates were estimated in a later analysis by permuting HLA or CMV assignments 20 times. In a later analysis, co-occurring TCRs were grouped with DBSCAN, and TCRdist sequence similarity was added when clustering was performed within HLA-allele-positive subsets. Repertoires with fewer than 30,000 or more than 120,000 public chains were left out of co-occurrence clustering, as were about 5 repertoires with anomalous nucleotide sharing. What TCRdb holds here is the immuneACCESS table cut down to in-frame rearrangements. Part of the clones is not present; checked against another copy, under half of the missing clones reflect an unresolved V gene, and the others are unexplained. Clonal size and the V and J genes are those of that table, whereas D and trimming came from the DNA. The sample yields some 160,000 clones; approximately 78% were counted once. Clones ranked in the top ten supply 3% to 3.5% of the sample.

The source is a woman aged 40 to 50 in good health and CMV-seronegative. Recombination connected TRBV5-4 to TRBJ1-2; TRBD1 agrees with 12 junctional bases. The sequenced sample consisted of PBMCs. The CDR3 loop reads CASSFGTGGNGYTF. DNA sequence: TGTGCCAGCAGCTTCGGGACAGGGGGCAATGGCTACACCTTC.